The 27 T cell receptor beta chains below all came from one sample that was sequenced in a study of cytomegalovirus exposure and HLA in healthy donors. Method: immunoSEQ multiplex PCR; TCRdb's copy keeps in-frame clones and lacks some. The sample lists some 160,000 clones; 91% were seen once. The sequencing input was PBMCs. All receptors derive from a man aged 18 to 30 in good health and CMV-seronegative.

The chain combines TRBV5-4 with TRBJ1-4, with D hard to call. V was pared by 3 bases and J by 7 bases, with 13 bases between. The CDR3 is 14 amino acids. Germline values: CDR1 SGHNT, CDR2 YYREEE (reference sequence). CDR3 in DNA: TGTGCCAGCAGCTCGGAGTACGAAGGTGAAAAACTGTTTTTT. Its translation is CASSSEYEGEKLFF. Full variable domain (outside the CDR3, taken from reference TRBV5-4 and TRBJ1-4): ETGVTQSPTHLIKTRGQQVTLRCSSQSGHNTVSWYQQALGQGPQFIFQYYREEENGRGNFPPRFSGLQFPNYSSELNVNALELDDSALYLCASSSEYEGEKLFFGSGTQLSVL.

This clone was seen only once. This chain uses TRBV5-1 with TRBJ2-5, with a possible D match to TRBD1 (5 bases). With 0 bases removed from V and 5 bases from J, the gap between germline ends came to 20 bases. Germline V gives CDR1 SGHRS, CDR2 YFSETQ. The CDR3 spans 17 residues. The CDR3 here is CASSLVAGWLEMETQYF. The CDR3 DNA reads as TGCGCCAGCAGCTTGGTTGCAGGGTGGTTGGAAATGGAGACCCAGTACTTC.

The V call is TRBV28, the J call TRBJ2-7; 10 nucleotides align to TRBD1. V shed 6 bases and J 0 bases; nucleotides not matched to a gene: 11. The length of the CDR3 is 17 residues. CDR1 and CDR2 from the germline V gene are MDHEN and SYDVKM. CDR3 bases: TGTGCCAGCAGCTACCCTCCGGGACAGGGGCGCTCCTACGAGCAGTACGTC. This sequence encodes CASSYPPGQGRSYEQYV.

The chain links TRBV7-2 to TRBJ2-5, with TRBD2 matching 14 bases. J was trimmed by 3 bases and V by 11 bases; bases with no gene match: 5. From germline, CDR1 is SGHTA and CDR2 FQGNSA. The CDR3 runs 14 residues. CDR3 amino acids: CAGTGLAGEETQYF. The CDR3 DNA sequence: TGTGCCGGAACGGGACTAGCGGGAGAAGAGACCCAGTACTTC. Variable domain in full (rest from reference TRBV7-2 and TRBJ2-5): GAGVSQSPSNKVTEKGKDVELRCDPISGHTALYWYRQSLGQGLEFLIYFQGNSAPDKSGLPSDRFSAERTGGSVSTLTIQRTQQEDSAVYLCAGTGLAGEETQYFGPGTRLLVL.

The chain combines TRBV2 with TRBJ2-2; a possible D gene is TRBD2 (7 bases). Between the trimmed V and J ends, which lost 7 bases and 3 bases, there was a span of 12 bases. The CDR3 loop spans 14 amino acids. The germline gives CDR1 SNHLY, CDR2 FYNNEI. CDR3 sequence reads: CASKAGAYTGELFF. The CDR3 DNA is TGTGCCAGCAAGGCGGGGGCATACACCGGGGAGCTGTTTTTT.

The rearrangement links TRBV9 to TRBJ2-2, with a weak D call TRBD1 (6 bases). The ends were cut back, 2 bases at V and 4 bases at J, with 24 bases in the middle. Per the germline V gene, CDR1 is SGDLS and CDR2 is YYNGEE. This CDR3 contains 19 residues. CDR3 coding DNA: TGTGCCAGCAGCGTTCCCCGAGGGGGTTTACAGGGTACCACCGGGGAGCTGTTTTTT. Amino acid sequence: CASSVPRGGLQGTTGELFF. Looking up the rest from reference TRBV9 and TRBJ2-2 gives the full variable domain: DSGVTQTPKHLITATGQRVTLRCSPRSGDLSVYWYQQSLDQGLQFLIQYYNGEERAKGNILERFSAQQFPDLHSELNLSSLELGDSALYFCASSVPRGGLQGTTGELFFGEGSRLTVL.

V gene TRBV13 combines with J gene TRBJ2-5; a possible D gene is TRBD2 (6 bases). The germline gives CDR1 PRHDT, CDR2 FYEKMQ (reference sequence). The CDR3 totals 12 residues. Trimming took off 0 bases at V and 13 bases at J, with 12 bases between the two ends. CDR3 in amino acids: CASSLGGGTLYF. The DNA of the CDR3 is TGTGCCAGCAGCTTAGGTGGGGGGACGCTGTACTTC.

The rearrangement uses TRBV9 and TRBJ2-1, with 8 bases that match TRBD1. From germline, CDR1 is SGDLS and CDR2 YYNGEE. The V gene end was trimmed by 4 bases and the J gene end by 0 bases; junction bases not matched to a gene: 6. This CDR3 has 16 residues. Here the CDR3 DNA reads TGTGCCAGCAGCACACGACAGGGGAGCTCCTACAATGAGCAGTTCTTC. Encoded protein: CASSTRQGSSYNEQFF.

The rearrangement uses TRBV19 and TRBJ2-3; D may be TRBD2 (6 bases). From germline, CDR1 is LNHDA and CDR2 SQIVND (reference sequence). This CDR3 spans 17 amino acids. Trimming left V 0 bases short and J 0 bases short, with 13 bases between. Written as DNA, the CDR3 is TGTGCCAGTAGTATAGATGAGAGCGGGTCTAGCACAGATACGCAGTATTTT. It encodes CASSIDESGSSTDTQYF.

This chain joins TRBV10-3 and TRBJ2-5; D unclear. This CDR3 is built from 12 residues. Germline V lookup: CDR1 ENHRY, CDR2 SYGVKD. The V end was cut by 5 bases, the J end by 2 bases, with 6 bases between. CDR3 coding DNA: TGTGCCATCAGTAACTCGCAAGAGACCCAGTACTTC. It is translated as CAISNSQETQYF.

This chain uses TRBV27 with TRBJ1-1, with a weak D call TRBD1 (5 bases). Germline V CDR1 and CDR2: MNHEY, SMNVEV (reference sequence). Between the trimmed V and J ends, which lost 5 bases and 7 bases, there was a span of 14 bases. This CDR3 has 13 amino acids. CDR3 protein: CASSGKGRGEAFF. CDR3 coding DNA: TGTGCCAGCAGTGGTAAGGGGCGCGGTGAAGCTTTCTTT.

The V and J genes are TRBV18 and TRBJ2-1; 8 positions match TRBD2. In germline, CDR1 is KGHSH, CDR2 LQKENI. V lost 0 bases and J lost 7; bases outside the gene matches: 23. CDR3 size: 21 residues. The CDR3 DNA is TGTGCCAGCTCACCACCTTTGAAGGGCCCCCGAGGGAGCGGGAGTGGGAATGAGCAGTTCTTC. Its protein product is CASSPPLKGPRGSGSGNEQFF.

This chain connects TRBV5-1 to TRBJ1-4; TRBD1 agrees at 7 bases. Trimming cost V 3 bases and J 7 bases; bases outside gene matches: 6. The CDR3 contains 14 residues. The germline gives CDR1 SGHRS, CDR2 YFSETQ. CDR3 sequence: CASSYRGAGEKLFF. The CDR3 nucleotides read TGCGCCAGCAGCTACAGGGGCGCGGGTGAAAAACTGTTTTTT.

The J gene is TRBJ2-1, the V gene TRBV10-3; 10 bases fit TRBD2. The CDR3 runs 18 residues. The junction had 17 bases not matched to a gene; V was cut back by 10 bases and J by 2 bases. Germline V gives CDR1 ENHRY, CDR2 SYGVKD. The CDR3 is CATLSDRRTSGPYNEQFF. In DNA form, the CDR3 reads TGTGCCACCCTATCGGACAGAAGGACTAGCGGTCCCTACAATGAGCAGTTCTTC.

This chain joins TRBV28 and TRBJ1-2; D gene unclear. CDR3 size: 11 residues. Germline CDR1 MDHEN, CDR2 SYDVKM. Between the trimmed V and J ends, which lost 4 bases and 3 bases, there was a span of 3 bases. CDR3 nucleotide sequence: TGTGCCAGCAGTTCTTACTATGGCTACACCTTC. Amino acids: CASSSYYGYTF.

The rearrangement links TRBV5-4 to TRBJ2-1; TRBD1 is a possible D gene (6 bases). The germline V gene has CDR1 SGHNT and CDR2 YYREEE (reference sequence). With 2 bases removed from V and 8 bases from J, the gap between germline ends came to 11 bases. The CDR3 has 13 residues. The CDR3 DNA follows: TGTGCCAGCAGCTTAACAGGGCGGGATGAGCAGTTCTTC. Its translation is CASSLTGRDEQFF.

The chain carries TRBV2 and TRBJ1-5; 7 positions match TRBD1. The germline CDR1 and CDR2 sequences are SNHLY and FYNNEI. V shed 7 bases and J 0 bases; nucleotides not matched to a gene: 3. The CDR3 extends over 14 amino acids. CDR3 sequence: CASNDRDSNQPQHF. DNA for the CDR3: TGTGCCAGCAATGACAGGGATAGCAATCAGCCCCAGCATTTT.

The chain links TRBV5-6 to TRBJ1-2; TRBD1 matches at 7 bases. The CDR3 is made up of 14 amino acids. CDR1 is SGHDT, CDR2 YYEEEE, per germline. V trimming: 0 bases; J trimming: 4 bases; junction bases outside the gene matches: 3. Here the CDR3 reads CASSLADRSYGYTF. The CDR3 DNA is TGTGCCAGCAGCTTGGCGGACAGGAGCTATGGCTACACCTTC.

The V and J genes are TRBV7-2 and TRBJ2-2; 7 bases align to TRBD2. V shed 5 bases and J 1 base; nucleotides not matched to a gene: 7. The CDR3 runs to 16 residues. CDR1 and CDR2 from the germline V gene are SGHTA and FQGNSA. CDR3 sequence (DNA): TGTGCCAGCAGCCGCGGGGGAGCGGGGAACACCGGGGAGCTGTTTTTT. Residues: CASSRGGAGNTGELFF.

The genes are TRBV27 and TRBJ1-6; D is uncertain. Germline assignment: CDR1 MNHEY and CDR2 SMNVEV (reference sequence). The CDR3 consists of 16 residues. Trimming removed 0 bases at V and 10 bases at J, with 16 bases between. This CDR3 is CASSLSIRQVGSPLHF. The CDR3 coding sequence is TGTGCCAGCAGTTTATCTATCAGGCAGGTAGGATCACCCCTCCACTTT.

This chain uses TRBV5-1 with TRBJ1-6, with TRBD1 matching 7 bases. Germline V gene data show CDR1 as SGHRS and CDR2 as YFSETQ. Germline trimming cut 0 bases from V and 7 bases from J; bases unmatched to any gene: 4. CDR3 length equals 15 residues. The CDR3 nucleotides read TGCGCCAGCAGCTTGGGGACAGGCCAAAATTCACCCCTCCACTTT. It translates to CASSLGTGQNSPLHF.

The gene calls are TRBV2 and TRBJ2-7, with 7 bases matching TRBD2. CDR3 length: 14 amino acids. The ends lost 8 bases at V and 1 base at J; junction bases unmatched: 8. Germline loops: CDR1 SNHLY, CDR2 FYNNEI. CDR3: CASGGGPYSYEQYF. In nucleotides, the CDR3 is TGTGCCAGCGGCGGGGGTCCATATTCCTACGAGCAGTACTTC.

The chain links TRBV2 to TRBJ1-2, with a weak D call TRBD1 (5 bases). This CDR3 is built from 13 residues. Trimming shortened V by 3 bases and J by 1 base, and 6 bases separated the two germline ends. Germline V gives CDR1 SNHLY, CDR2 FYNNEI. CDR3 loop: CASSEGLNYGYTF. CDR3 in DNA: TGTGCCAGCAGTGAGGGGCTTAACTATGGCTACACCTTC.

The chain recombines TRBV7-9 with TRBJ1-1; TRBD1 agrees at 8 bases. V lost 5 bases and J lost 1; bases outside the gene matches: 9. The CDR3 is made up of 16 amino acids. CDR1 SEHNR and CDR2 FQNEAQ come from the germline V gene (reference sequence). The CDR3, as DNA: TGTGCCAGCAGCACCGAAAGGACAGGGAGGAACACTGAAGCTTTCTTT. Translating it yields CASSTERTGRNTEAFF.

The chain uses TRBV18 and TRBJ2-5; 8 nucleotides align to TRBD2. V was pared by 6 bases and J by 4 bases, with 7 bases of the junction left unmatched. The CDR3 totals 14 residues. CDR1 KGHSH and CDR2 LQKENI come from the germline V gene. The CDR3 region is CASSPGGRRETQYF. DNA of the CDR3: TGTGCCAGCTCCCCGGGAGGGCGAAGAGAGACCCAGTACTTC. Filled out from reference TRBV18 and TRBJ2-5, the complete variable domain reads NAGVMQNPRHLVRRRGQEARLRCSPMKGHSHVYWYRQLPEEGLKFMVYLQKENIIDESGMPKERFSAEFPKEGPSILRIQQVVRGDSAAYFCASSPGGRRETQYFGPGTRLLVL.

This chain joins TRBV19 and TRBJ2-3; 8 nucleotides match TRBD1. The CDR3 loop spans 16 amino acids. Germline loops: CDR1 LNHDA, CDR2 SQIVND (reference sequence). With 6 bases clipped from V and 0 bases from J, the junction kept 8 bases outside the gene matches. The CDR3 here is CASRQTGAFSTDTQYF. The CDR3 region has the DNA TGTGCCAGTAGACAGACAGGGGCCTTTAGCACAGATACGCAGTATTTT.

V usage is TRBV11-3 and J usage is TRBJ2-7, with 7 bases fitting TRBD2. Germline trimming cut 5 bases from V and 6 bases from J; bases unmatched to any gene: 4. Germline V lookup: CDR1 SGHNT, CDR2 YENEEA. The CDR3 loop spans 12 amino acids. The CDR3 region has the DNA TGTGCCAGCAGCCGATGGGAGGGCGAGCAGTACTTC. It specifies CASSRWEGEQYF.